The clone carrying this TCR beta chain was picked up a small number of times. Its specificity is not known. PCR primers comprised 60 Vbeta and 13 Jbeta primers. The data were produced by immunoSEQ multiplex PCR, yet TCRdb's version contains in-frame clones alone and is incomplete. The sample lists approximately 95,000 clones; 78% were seen once. The junction had 6 bases not matched to a gene; V was cut back by 4 bases and J by 4 bases. Germline V gives CDR1 GTSNPN, CDR2 SVGIG (reference sequence). This CDR3 spans 14 amino acids. Although they were nominally healthy when sampled, donors likely had unrecorded immune exposures. The data belong to a study of cytomegalovirus exposure and HLA in healthy donors. General study results and limits: Being productive about 90% or about 30% of the time was typical of most TCR beta V segments in an earlier analysis.

The chain has TRBV30 and TRBJ1-2; 10 bases align to TRBD1. The sample was PBMCs. This TCR was recovered from a woman between 35 and 50 years old in good health and CMV-seropositive. The CDR3 sequence: CAWTDRGLGYGYTF. CDR3 bases: TGTGCCTGGACCGACAGGGGGCTAGGCTATGGCTACACCTTC.